The 7 T cell receptor beta chains presented below share a single source sample, sequenced in a study of T cell responses to AZD1222 COVID-19 vaccine. Clones were sequenced by immunoSEQ multiplex PCR, and TCRdb holds only the in-frame ones, with some missing. The top ten hold roughly 5% of the sample, which has over 110,000 clones, 85% to 95% seen once. The specimen comprised peripheral blood, sampled on day 0 of AZD1222 vaccination. These receptor sequences come from an adult in good health.

The chain combines TRBV3-1 (or the pseudogene TRBV3-2) with TRBJ1-6, with 9 bases aligning to TRBD1. V dropped 4 bases and J dropped 10; count of bases not matched to a gene: 5. The CDR3 length is 14 residues. Germline V CDR1 and CDR2: LGHDT, YNNKEL (reference sequence). The CDR3 reads CASSRGQGRSPLHF. The CDR3 nucleotides read TGTGCCAGCAGCCGCGGACAGGGGCGGTCACCCCTCCACTTT.

The chain links TRBV25-1 to TRBJ2-5; D possibly corresponds to TRBD2 (6 bases). Germline V gene data show CDR1 as MGHDK and CDR2 as SYGVNS. V lost 0 bases, J lost 9 bases, and 11 bases lay in between. There are 13 residues in the CDR3. The CDR3 region has the DNA TGTGCCAGCAGTGAATATATTGGGGAGGCCCAGTACTTC. It specifies CASSEYIGEAQYF.

This clone was seen just once. V is TRBV24-1 and J is TRBJ1-3; D uncertain. This CDR3 spans 16 amino acids. Germline CDR1 reads KGHDR; CDR2 reads SFDVKD. Trimming took off 7 bases at V and 4 bases at J, with 19 bases between the two ends. The CDR3 region has the DNA TGTGCCACCAGCGTCGACACGTCTAATTCGGGAAACACCATATATTTT. Its translation is CATSVDTSNSGNTIYF.

The chain employs TRBV7-9 and TRBJ1-2, with D possibly TRBD1 on 5 matching bases. This CDR3 comprises 17 residues. Germline V gene data show CDR1 as SEHNR and CDR2 as FQNEAQ (reference sequence). Trimming left V 6 bases short and J 0 bases short, with 20 bases between. The chain's CDR3 is CASRPDKGRVANYGYTF. Here the CDR3 DNA reads TGTGCCAGCAGGCCAGACAAGGGGAGGGTGGCTAACTATGGCTACACCTTC.

The J gene is TRBJ2-5, the V gene TRBV7-3, with D perhaps TRBD1 (6 bases). This CDR3 is built from 16 residues. Germline V gives CDR1 SGHTA, CDR2 FQGTGA. Trimming cost V 2 bases and J 2 bases, with 15 bases left between them. DNA of the CDR3: TGTGCCAGCAGCTTATTCGGTAGAGGGGGTCAAGAGACCCAGTACTTC. Its protein product is CASSLFGRGGQETQYF. Variable domain in full (rest from reference TRBV7-3 and TRBJ2-5): GAGVSQTPSNKVTEKGKYVELRCDPISGHTALYWYRQSLGQGPEFLIYFQGTGAADDSGLPNDRFFAVRPEGSVSTLKIQRTERGDSAVYLCASSLFGRGGQETQYFGPGTRLLVL.

This clone appeared a single time. This sequence joins TRBV5-6 and TRBJ2-7; D might be TRBD1 (5 bases). The CDR3 has 12 amino acids. Germline lookup yields CDR1 SGHDT and CDR2 YYEEEE. Trimming removed 3 bases at V and 7 bases at J, with 11 bases between. CDR3 DNA: TGTGCCAGCAGCTGGACAAACCGGGAGCAGTACTTC. Protein product: CASSWTNREQYF.

The CDR3, as DNA: TGCGCCAGCAGCCAAGTGGCTAGCGGGAGCGGTGAGCAGTACTTC. This translates into CASSQVASGSGEQYF. The chain has TRBV4-3 and TRBJ2-7, with 10 nucleotides matching TRBD2. The V gene end was trimmed by 1 base and the J gene end by 7 bases; junction bases not matched to a gene: 7. This CDR3 has 15 amino acids. The V gene's germline CDR1 is LGHNA and CDR2 YSLEER.